This T cell receptor beta chain appears in the sequencing data of a study of CD8 T cells in ankylosing spondylitis. Regarding the study as a whole: Among TCR beta sequences, a motif of about 8 highly homologous variants appeared characteristic of ankylosing spondylitis blood.

In the case of this clonotype: Antigen: not known.

Quantitative molecular-barcoded 5'-RACE generated the TCR beta libraries. Each CDR3 protein gets one entry after TCRdb re-called the 5' RACE reads with MiXCR. The profile shows under 150,000 distinct CDR3 sequences, over 7% of them singletons. CDR3 size: 15 residues. The V end was cut by 5 bases, the J end by 0 bases, with 14 bases between. Germline lookup yields CDR1 MNHEY and CDR2 SMNVEV (reference sequence). The sequenced sample was blood, either unsorted or a sorted T cell fraction (not recorded which). This chain links TRBV27 with TRBJ2-7; D is possibly TRBD1 (6 bases). This sequence originates from a male donor with ankylosing spondylitis or in good health (not recorded which). CDR3 sequence reads: CASSDGTLSSYEQYF. Written as DNA, the CDR3 is TGTGCCAGCAGTGATGGGACATTGAGCTCCTACGAGCAGTACTTC.